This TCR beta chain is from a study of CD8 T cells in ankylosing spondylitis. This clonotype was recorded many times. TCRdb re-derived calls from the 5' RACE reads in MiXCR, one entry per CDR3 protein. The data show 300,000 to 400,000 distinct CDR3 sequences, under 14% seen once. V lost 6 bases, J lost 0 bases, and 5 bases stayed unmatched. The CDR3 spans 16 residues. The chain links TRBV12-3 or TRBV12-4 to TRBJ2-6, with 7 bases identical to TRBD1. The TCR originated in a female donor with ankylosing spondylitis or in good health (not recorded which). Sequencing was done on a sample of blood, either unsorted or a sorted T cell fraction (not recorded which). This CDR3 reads CASRPRTGSGANVLTF. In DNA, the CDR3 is TGTGCCAGCAGACCCCGGACAGGCTCTGGGGCCAACGTCCTGACTTTC.